This T cell receptor (beta chain) is from a study of blood T cell repertoires in COVID-19. Study-wide context: Donors in the United States, Italy and Spain gave samples during acute or convalescent COVID-19. The cDNA or gDNA used as material had been derived from T cells, B-cell-depleted T cells, or PBMCs.

As handled by the study authors: Reference gene primers were amplified, and this amplification served to estimate nucleated cell counts. Produced via immunoSEQ multiplex PCR; TCRdb's table is partial and in-frame only. That table furnishes V, J and clone size, whereas the DNA furnished D and trimming. In the table there are more than 85,000 clones, 84% of which are singletons. This receptor was taken from a man in his sixties with acute or convalescent COVID-19. Sequencing was performed on peripheral blood.

The CDR3 sequence is CASSFGGGGHNEQFF. The CDR3 coding sequence is TGTGCCAGCAGTTTCGGGGGGGGCGGACACAATGAGCAGTTCTTC. V usage is TRBV28 and J usage is TRBJ2-1; 8 nucleotides line up with TRBD2. J lost 5 bases, V lost 3 bases, and 6 bases had no gene match. Germline V CDR1 and CDR2: MDHEN, SYDVKM. This CDR3 has 15 residues.